Below, one T cell receptor beta chain is given with its context. This sample stems from a study of blood T cell repertoires in COVID-19. Study-level background: COVID-19 samples collected from the United States, Italy and Spain covered acute and convalescent phases. PBMCs, B-cell-depleted T cells, or T cells provided the cDNA or gDNA that made up the material.

CDR1 and CDR2 from the germline V gene are KGHSH and LQKENI. V lost 2 bases and J lost 4, with 9 bases in between. This CDR3 comprises 14 residues. Original processing methods: Amplification with reference gene primers provided the estimates of nucleated cell counts. Assay used: immunoSEQ multiplex PCR; TCRdb lists only in-frame clones, some missing. The V and J calls and the clone size are those of that table, but D and trimming were determined from the DNA. The sample lists some 380,000 clones, about 80% occurring once. The V gene is TRBV18, the J gene TRBJ1-3; the D is unclear. This TCR came from a human donor with acute or convalescent COVID-19. The donor label of this sample is uncertain. Sequencing was performed on peripheral blood. In DNA, the CDR3 is TGTGCCAGCTCACCATCCATTGCGGGAAACACCATATATTTT. Amino acids: CASSPSIAGNTIYF.